This section outlines one T cell receptor beta chain sequence together with its context. What it binds is not known. TCRdb reprocessed the RT-PCR reads with MiXCR, giving one entry per CDR3 protein. The sample consists of approximately 530,000 distinct CDR3 sequences, 6.5% to 8% of them appearing once. The data were taken from a study of response to subunit inactivated influenza vaccine. The study, taken as a whole, reports: Each seasonal influenza vaccination, the authors suggested, recruits few new T cells.

The sample in question was PBMCs from blood, obtained 23 months after vaccination. This TCR was recovered from a man between 45 and 75 years old who received an inactivated influenza vaccine.

Here the CDR3 DNA reads TGTGCCAGCAGCTTTACTAGCGGGAGACCCGGGGAGCTGTTTTTT. This translates into CASSFTSGRPGELFF. V and J are TRBV11-1 and TRBJ2-2; 11 bases are a match to TRBD2. V dropped 3 bases and J dropped 6; count of bases not matched to a gene: 3. CDR3 size: 15 residues. The germline V gene has CDR1 SGHAT and CDR2 FQDESV (reference sequence).